This T cell receptor beta chain was sequenced for a study of control samples from healthy donors and cancer patients. The method was immunoSEQ multiplex PCR; TCRdb's version includes in-frame clones alone and lacks a portion of them. The data hold fewer than 200,000 clones, with around 93% observed a single time. On this clone itself: Within the sample, other DNA sequences also encode this same CDR3.

Germline V CDR1 and CDR2: SGHTA, FQGNSA. The CDR3 is made up of 15 amino acids. J lost 4 bases, V lost 1 base, and 3 bases had no gene match. This chain joins TRBV7-2 and TRBJ1-4; 7 positions match TRBD1. The sample comprised blood. This clonotype was obtained from a woman aged 55-69 years in good health. The CDR3 loop is CASSLGQGGNEKLFF. The CDR3, as DNA: TGTGCCAGCAGCTTAGGGCAGGGGGGTAATGAAAAACTGTTTTTT.